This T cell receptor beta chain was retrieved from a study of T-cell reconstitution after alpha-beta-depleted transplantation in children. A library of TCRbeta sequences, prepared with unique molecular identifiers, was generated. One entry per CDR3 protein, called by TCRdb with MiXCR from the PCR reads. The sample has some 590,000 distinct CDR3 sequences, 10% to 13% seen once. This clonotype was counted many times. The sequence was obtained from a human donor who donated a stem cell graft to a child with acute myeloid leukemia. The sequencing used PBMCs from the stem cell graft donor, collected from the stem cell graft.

The CDR3 DNA sequence: TGCGCCAGCAGCTTAAAACTAGCGGGAACTGAGCAGTTCTTC. It translates to CASSLKLAGTEQFF. This rearrangement joins TRBV5-1 to TRBJ2-1; 10 bases match TRBD2. Germline values: CDR1 SGHRS, CDR2 YFSETQ. V shed 2 bases and J 9 bases; nucleotides not matched to a gene: 5. The length of the CDR3 is 14 residues.